This T cell receptor beta chain was identified during a study of regulatory T cells in long-lasting Graves disease. Study-level points and caveats: Patients with persistent disease showed a bias toward TRBV28, TRBJ1-2 and TRBJ2-5.

HTBI primers from iRepertoire and Arm-PCR of CDR3 regions yielded the TCR beta libraries. TCRdb re-called the multiplex PCR reads with MiXCR, one entry per CDR3 protein. The data contain about 300,000 distinct CDR3 sequences, under 25% of them singletons. Time point: persistent/refractory GD, antithyroid drugs over 5 years with positive TRAb. Preparation of the TCR library used RNA extracted from PBMCs. This clonotype was observed at least ten times. No antigen is known for it. Germline CDR1 and CDR2: SGHVS and FQNEAQ. The CDR3 loop spans 17 amino acids. Trimming removed 0 bases from V and 2 bases from J; junction bases left unmatched: 7.

The sequenced sample was peripheral blood mononuclear cells (PBMCs), obtained when the disease was refractory, from a patient treated with antithyroid drugs. This chain connects TRBV7-8 to TRBJ2-5; 9 bases line up with TRBD2. This receptor was obtained from a female donor with Graves disease. Written as DNA, the CDR3 is TGTGCCAGCAGCTTAGCTAGCGGGAGAGGGAGACAAGAGACCCAGTACTTC. Translating it yields CASSLASGRGRQETQYF.